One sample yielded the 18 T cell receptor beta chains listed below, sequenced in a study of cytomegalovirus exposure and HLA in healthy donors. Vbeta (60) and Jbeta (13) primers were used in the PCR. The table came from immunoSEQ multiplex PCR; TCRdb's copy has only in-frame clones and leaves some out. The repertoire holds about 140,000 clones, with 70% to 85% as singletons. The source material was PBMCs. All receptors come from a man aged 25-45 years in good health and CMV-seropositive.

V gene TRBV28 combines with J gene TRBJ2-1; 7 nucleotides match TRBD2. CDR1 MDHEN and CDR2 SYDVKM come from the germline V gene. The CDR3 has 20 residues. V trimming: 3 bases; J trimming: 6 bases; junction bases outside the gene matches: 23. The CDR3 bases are TGTGCCAGCAGTTTCCTCATTGTTCCGCTTCTGAGCGGGGAAATCAATGAGCAGTTCTTC. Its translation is CASSFLIVPLLSGEINEQFF.

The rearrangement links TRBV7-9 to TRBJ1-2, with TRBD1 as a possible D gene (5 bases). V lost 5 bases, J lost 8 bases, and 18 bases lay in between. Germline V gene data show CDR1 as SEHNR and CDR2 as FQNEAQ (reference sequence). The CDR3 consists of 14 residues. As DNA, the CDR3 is TGTGCCAGCAGCCAGACCCCCTGGGGCCAAGGCTACACCTTC. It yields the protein CASSQTPWGQGYTF.

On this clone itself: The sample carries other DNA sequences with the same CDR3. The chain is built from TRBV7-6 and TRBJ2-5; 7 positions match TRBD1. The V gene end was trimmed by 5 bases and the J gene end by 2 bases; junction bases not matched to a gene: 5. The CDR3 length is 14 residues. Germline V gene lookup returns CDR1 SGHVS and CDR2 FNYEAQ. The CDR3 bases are TGTGCCAGCAGCCTCGGGACAGTTCAAGAGACCCAGTACTTC. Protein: CASSLGTVQETQYF.

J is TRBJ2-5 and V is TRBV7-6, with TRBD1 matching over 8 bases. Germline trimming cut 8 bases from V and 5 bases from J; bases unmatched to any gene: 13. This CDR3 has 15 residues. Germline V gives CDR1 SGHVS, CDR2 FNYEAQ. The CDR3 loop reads CASQERQGAGETQYF. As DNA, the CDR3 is TGTGCCAGCCAAGAGAGGCAGGGGGCTGGTGAGACCCAGTACTTC.

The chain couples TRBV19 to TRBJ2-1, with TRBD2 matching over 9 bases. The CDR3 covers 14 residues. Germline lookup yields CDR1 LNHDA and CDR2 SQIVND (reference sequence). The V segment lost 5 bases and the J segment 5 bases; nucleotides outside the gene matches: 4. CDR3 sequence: CASSRLAGHNEQFF. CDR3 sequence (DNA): TGTGCCAGTAGTCGGCTAGCGGGACACAATGAGCAGTTCTTC.

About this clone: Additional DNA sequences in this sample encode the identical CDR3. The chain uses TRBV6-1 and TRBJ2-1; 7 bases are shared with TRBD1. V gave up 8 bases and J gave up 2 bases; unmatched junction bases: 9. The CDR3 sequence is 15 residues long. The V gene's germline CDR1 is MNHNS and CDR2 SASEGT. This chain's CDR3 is CASGHGTDPYNEQFF. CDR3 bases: TGTGCCAGCGGTCACGGGACAGATCCCTACAATGAGCAGTTCTTC.

This CDR3 reads CASRPPSEETQYF. DNA of the CDR3: TGTGCCAGCAGACCTCCTAGCGAAGAGACCCAGTACTTC. V usage is TRBV13 and J usage is TRBJ2-5, with D possibly being TRBD2 (6 bases). V was trimmed by 6 bases and J by 3 bases, leaving 11 bases between them. Germline lookup yields CDR1 PRHDT and CDR2 FYEKMQ (reference sequence). The CDR3 is 13 amino acids.

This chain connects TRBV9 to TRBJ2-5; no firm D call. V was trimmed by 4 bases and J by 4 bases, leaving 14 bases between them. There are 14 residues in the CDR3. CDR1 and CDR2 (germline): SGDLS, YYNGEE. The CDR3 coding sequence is TGTGCCAGCAGCAATCTCCTAGTGCCAGAGACCCAGTACTTC. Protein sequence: CASSNLLVPETQYF. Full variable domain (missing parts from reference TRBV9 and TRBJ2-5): DSGVTQTPKHLITATGQRVTLRCSPRSGDLSVYWYQQSLDQGLQFLIQYYNGEERAKGNILERFSAQQFPDLHSELNLSSLELGDSALYFCASSNLLVPETQYFGPGTRLLVL.

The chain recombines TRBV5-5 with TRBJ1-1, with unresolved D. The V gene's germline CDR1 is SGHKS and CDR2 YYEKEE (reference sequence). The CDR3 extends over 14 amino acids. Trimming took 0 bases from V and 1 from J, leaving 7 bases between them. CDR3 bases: TGTGCCAGCAGCTTGGGTCAGGCGAACACTGAAGCTTTCTTT. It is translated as CASSLGQANTEAFF. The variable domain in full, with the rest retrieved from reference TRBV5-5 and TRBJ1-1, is DAGVTQSPTHLIKTRGQQVTLRCSPISGHKSVSWYQQVLGQGPQFIFQYYEKEERGRGNFPDRFSARQFPNYSSELNVNALLLGDSALYLCASSLGQANTEAFFGQGTRLTVV.

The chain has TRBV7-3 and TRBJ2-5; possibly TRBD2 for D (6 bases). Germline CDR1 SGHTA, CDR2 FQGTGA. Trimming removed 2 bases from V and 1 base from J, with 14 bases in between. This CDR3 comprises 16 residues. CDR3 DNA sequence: TGTGCCAGCAGCTTAGGTGGCGGGGTGTCCCAAGAGACCCAGTACTTC. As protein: CASSLGGGVSQETQYF.

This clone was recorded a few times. CDR3 in DNA: TGTGCCTGGAGCCGAGGGAATGAAGCTTTCTTT. Translation: CAWSRGNEAFF. The chain carries TRBV30 and TRBJ1-1; D call uncertain. Germline V gene data show CDR1 as GTSNPN and CDR2 as SVGIG (reference sequence). The CDR3 is 11 amino acids. V lost 3 bases, J lost 7 bases, and 9 bases lay in between.

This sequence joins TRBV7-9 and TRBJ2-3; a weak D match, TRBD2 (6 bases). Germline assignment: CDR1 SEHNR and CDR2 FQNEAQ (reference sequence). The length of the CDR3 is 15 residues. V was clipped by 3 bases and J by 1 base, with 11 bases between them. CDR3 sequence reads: CASSFPTSGTDTQYF. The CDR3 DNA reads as TGTGCCAGCAGCTTCCCGACTAGTGGCACAGATACGCAGTATTTT.

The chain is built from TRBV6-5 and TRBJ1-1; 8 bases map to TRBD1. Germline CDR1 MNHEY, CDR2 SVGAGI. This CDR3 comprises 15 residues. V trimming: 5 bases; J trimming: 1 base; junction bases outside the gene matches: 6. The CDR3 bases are TGTGCCAGCAGTCGATTGGACAGGGAGAACACTGAAGCTTTCTTT. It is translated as CASSRLDRENTEAFF.

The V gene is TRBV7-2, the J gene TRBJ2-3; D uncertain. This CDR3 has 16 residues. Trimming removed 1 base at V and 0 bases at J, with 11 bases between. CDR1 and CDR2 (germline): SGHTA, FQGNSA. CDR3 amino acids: CASSLDGTGSTDTQYF. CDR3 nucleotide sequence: TGTGCCAGCAGCTTAGATGGTACGGGTAGCACAGATACGCAGTATTTT. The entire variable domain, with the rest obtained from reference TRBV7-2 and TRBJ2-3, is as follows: GAGVSQSPSNKVTEKGKDVELRCDPISGHTALYWYRQSLGQGLEFLIYFQGNSAPDKSGLPSDRFSAERTGGSVSTLTIQRTQQEDSAVYLCASSLDGTGSTDTQYFGPGTRLTVL.

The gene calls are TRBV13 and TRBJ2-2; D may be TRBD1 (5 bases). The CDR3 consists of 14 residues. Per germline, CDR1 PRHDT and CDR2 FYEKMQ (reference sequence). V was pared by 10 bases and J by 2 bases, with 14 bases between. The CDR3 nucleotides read TGTGCCACCCCCGGCAGGGTTAACACCGGGGAGCTGTTTTTT. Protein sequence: CATPGRVNTGELFF.

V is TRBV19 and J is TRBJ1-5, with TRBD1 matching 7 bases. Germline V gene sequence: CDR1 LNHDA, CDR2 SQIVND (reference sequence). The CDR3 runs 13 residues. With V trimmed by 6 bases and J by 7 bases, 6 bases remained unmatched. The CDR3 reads CASRDPTGQPQHF. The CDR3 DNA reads TGTGCCAGTAGGGACCCGACAGGGCAGCCCCAGCATTTT.

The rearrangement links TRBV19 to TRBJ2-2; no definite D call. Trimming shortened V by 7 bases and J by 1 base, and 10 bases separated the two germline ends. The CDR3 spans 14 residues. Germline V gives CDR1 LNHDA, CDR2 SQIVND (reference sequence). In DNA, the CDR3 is TGTGCCAGTACCCCTCGACAGAACACCGGGGAGCTGTTTTTT. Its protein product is CASTPRQNTGELFF.

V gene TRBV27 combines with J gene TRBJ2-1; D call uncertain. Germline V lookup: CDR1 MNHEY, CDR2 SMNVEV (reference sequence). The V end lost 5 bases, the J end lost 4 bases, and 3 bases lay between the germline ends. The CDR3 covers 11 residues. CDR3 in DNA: TGTGCCAGCAGTCAATACAATGAGCAGTTCTTC. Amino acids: CASSQYNEQFF.